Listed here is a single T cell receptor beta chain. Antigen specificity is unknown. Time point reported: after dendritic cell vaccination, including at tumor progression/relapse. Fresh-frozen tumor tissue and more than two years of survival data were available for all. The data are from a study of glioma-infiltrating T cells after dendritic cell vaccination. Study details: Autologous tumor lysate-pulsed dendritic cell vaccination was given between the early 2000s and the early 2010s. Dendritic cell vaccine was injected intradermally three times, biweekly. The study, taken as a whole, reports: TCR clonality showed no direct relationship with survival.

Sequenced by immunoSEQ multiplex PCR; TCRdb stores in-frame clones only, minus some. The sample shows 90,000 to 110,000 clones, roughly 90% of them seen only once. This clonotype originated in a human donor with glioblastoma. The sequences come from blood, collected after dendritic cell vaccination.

The CDR3 nucleotides are TGTGCCAGTAGGAATATAGGGAGTCCGGGCAATCAGCCCCAGCATTTT. Translation gives CASRNIGSPGNQPQHF. This chain uses TRBV19 with TRBJ1-5; no definite D call. Trimming cost V 6 bases and J 2 bases, with 17 bases left between them. This CDR3 has 16 amino acids. In germline, CDR1 is LNHDA, CDR2 SQIVND (reference sequence).